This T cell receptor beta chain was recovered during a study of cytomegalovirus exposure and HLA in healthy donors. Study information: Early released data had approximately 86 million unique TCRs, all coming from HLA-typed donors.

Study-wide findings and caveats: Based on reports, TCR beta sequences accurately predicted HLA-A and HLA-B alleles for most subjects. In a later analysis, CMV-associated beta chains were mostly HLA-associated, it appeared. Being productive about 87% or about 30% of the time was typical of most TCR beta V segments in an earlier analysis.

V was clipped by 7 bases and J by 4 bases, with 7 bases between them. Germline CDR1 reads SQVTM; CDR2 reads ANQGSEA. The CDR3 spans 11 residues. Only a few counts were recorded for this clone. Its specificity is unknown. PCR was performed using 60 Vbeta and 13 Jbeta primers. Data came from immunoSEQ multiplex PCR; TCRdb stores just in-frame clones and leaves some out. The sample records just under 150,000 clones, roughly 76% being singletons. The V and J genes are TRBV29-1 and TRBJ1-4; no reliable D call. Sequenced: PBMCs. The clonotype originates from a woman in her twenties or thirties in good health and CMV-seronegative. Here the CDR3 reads CSGQNNEKLFF. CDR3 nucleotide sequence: TGCAGCGGACAAAATAATGAAAAACTGTTTTTT. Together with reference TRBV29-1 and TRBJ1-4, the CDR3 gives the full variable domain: SAVISQKPSRDICQRGTSLTIQCQVDSQVTMMFWYRQQPGQSLTLIATANQGSEATYESGFVIDKFPISRPNLTFSTLTVSNMSPEDSSIYLCSGQNNEKLFFGSGTQLSVL.